This entry lists 7 T cell receptor beta chains sequenced from one sample in a study of blood T cell repertoires in COVID-19. Only in-frame clones appear in the TCRdb table, and some are missing; sequencing was by immunoSEQ multiplex PCR. The profile shows about 370,000 clones, 75% to 90% of them singletons. The sequencing sample was made of PBMCs or T cells enriched from blood (not recorded which). These receptors were taken from a man between 18 and 29 years old who had recovered from COVID-19.

CDR3 DNA sequence: TGTGCCAGTAGCCGGACTAGCGGACGCTACAATGAGCAGTTCTTC. As protein: CASSRTSGRYNEQFF. The chain links TRBV19 to TRBJ2-1, with TRBD2 matching over 10 bases. Germline trimming cut 6 bases from V and 3 bases from J; bases unmatched to any gene: 5. Germline-derived CDR1 and CDR2 are LNHDA and SQIVND (reference sequence). The CDR3 is made up of 15 amino acids.

This chain links TRBV7-2 with TRBJ2-1; 7 nucleotides align to TRBD1. Unmatched junction bases numbered 7, after V lost 3 bases and J lost 8 bases. The CDR3 loop spans 14 amino acids. Germline V gene lookup returns CDR1 SGHTA and CDR2 FQGNSA. This chain's CDR3 is CASSLGQLWDEQFF. The CDR3 DNA is TGTGCCAGCAGCTTGGGACAGCTATGGGATGAGCAGTTCTTC.

The CDR3 nucleotides are TGTGCCAGTAGTATTGGCAGGGTACGGTACACCGGGGAGCTGTTTTTT. Its protein product is CASSIGRVRYTGELFF. The gene calls are TRBV19 and TRBJ2-2; tentative D call: TRBD1 (5 bases). CDR1 LNHDA and CDR2 SQIVND come from the germline V gene (reference sequence). The length of the CDR3 is 16 residues. V lost 3 bases, J lost 3 bases, and 14 bases lay in between.

The chain uses TRBV11-2 and TRBJ1-1; the match to TRBD1 covers 7 bases. Germline CDR1 and CDR2: SGHAT and FQNNGV. The CDR3 runs to 12 residues. Germline trimming cut 5 bases from V and 8 bases from J; bases unmatched to any gene: 5. The CDR3 coding sequence is TGTGCCAGCAGCCTTGGGACAGTCGAAGCTTTCTTT. Its translation: CASSLGTVEAFF. The complete variable domain, with remaining parts taken from reference TRBV11-2 and TRBJ1-1, reads EAGVAQSPRYKIIEKRQSVAFWCNPISGHATLYWYQQILGQGPKLLIQFQNNGVVDDSQLPKDRFSAERLKGVDSTLKIQPAKLEDSAVYLCASSLGTVEAFFGQGTRLTVV.

The chain recombines TRBV20-1 with TRBJ1-5; D is uncertain. Trimming removed 3 bases from V and 1 base from J, with 10 bases in between. The CDR3 has 14 amino acids. Germline V gene sequence: CDR1 DFQATT, CDR2 SNEGSKA (reference sequence). The CDR3 bases are TGCAGTGCTAGTGCTGGGGAGAGCAATCAGCCCCAGCATTTT. This gives the protein CSASAGESNQPQHF.

This chain joins TRBV9 and TRBJ2-1, with 7 bases identical to TRBD2. Unmatched junction bases numbered 9, after V lost 3 bases and J lost 6 bases. CDR1 is SGDLS and CDR2 is YYNGEE in the germline V gene. This CDR3 spans 15 amino acids. As DNA, the CDR3 is TGTGCCAGCAGCGGAGGGGACTACAAGGCCAATGAGCAGTTCTTC. Translating it yields CASSGGDYKANEQFF.

The CDR3 region has the DNA TGTGCCACCAGTGATGTGAGGACTAGCGGGACCACCTACAATGAGCAGTTCTTC. Protein product: CATSDVRTSGTTYNEQFF. This chain connects TRBV24-1 to TRBJ2-1; 12 positions match TRBD2. Per germline, CDR1 KGHDR and CDR2 SFDVKD. The CDR3 is 18 amino acids. Germline trimming cut 3 bases from V and 2 bases from J; bases unmatched to any gene: 7.